This T cell receptor beta chain is from a study of identical twins. Overall study findings and caveats: Sequences that were out-of-frame, alpha and twin-shared displayed an excess of low generation probability.

This CDR3 comprises 13 residues. The ends were cut back, 3 bases at V and 5 bases at J, with 8 bases in the middle. As to this clonotype: As yet, its antigen is unknown.

TCRdb analysed the 5' RACE reads with MiXCR anew, one entry per CDR3 protein. The table includes over 500,000 distinct CDR3 sequences, 22% detected once. This sample was also put to use in a study of T cells expressing NK-cell markers. That report notes: More than 5 donors carried dominant NKG2C+ clonotypes that made up about 1.0-7.5% of their CD8+ T cells. Expanded NKG2C+ T cell clones were not confirmed as HCMV-specific.

The sequencing input was CD4+ T cells sorted from blood. The V call is TRBV12-3 or TRBV12-4, the J call TRBJ1-3; D gene ambiguous. The receptor was derived from a young woman in good health. In nucleotides, the CDR3 is TGTGCCAGCAGTTTGGGGTACAGAAACACCATATATTTT. Translated, it gives CASSLGYRNTIYF.